This record looks at one TCR beta chain sequence and its context. V was clipped by 2 bases and J by 7 bases, with 20 bases between them. Germline CDR1 MGHRA, CDR2 YSYEKL. The CDR3 has 16 residues. These data belong to a study of blood T cells in healthy people across ages. A second PCR of about 7 to 12 cycles used a sample-barcoded 5' primer and a J-beta primer mix. TCRdb itself ran the 5' RACE reads through MiXCR, one entry per CDR3 protein. The data show 600,000 or so distinct CDR3 sequences, with less than 60% seen just once and roughly 24% held by the top ten. V is TRBV4-1 and J is TRBJ2-5; D is possibly TRBD2 (5 bases). Sequencing was performed on blood. The receptor comes from an older man in good health. The CDR3 DNA reads TGCGCCAGCAGCCAACCGACGAGGCTACGAGAGGGGACCCAGTACTTC. It codes for CASSQPTRLREGTQYF.